The source of this T cell receptor beta chain is a study of shared clonotypes between healthy human individuals. General observations from the study: The sharing of roughly 5% of naive CD4 clonotypes was seen across several donors.

Germline V CDR1 and CDR2: MGHRA, YSYEKL. V lost 3 bases and J lost 5; bases outside the gene matches: 5. CDR3 length equals 14 residues. Per the original methods: Filtering was not the same, since immunoSEQ gave junction-only sequences without quality scores. This table comes from immunoSEQ multiplex PCR, and its TCRdb copy is limited to in-frame clones, with some not included. That table gives V, J and clone size, and the DNA gave D and trimming. The repertoire includes around 2,000,000 clones, 85% to 95% of them detected once, and roughly 0.13% sits in the top ten. Regarding this clone: What it binds is unknown.

The TCR comes from a man between 18 and 35 years old in good health. The chain carries TRBV4-1 and TRBJ2-3, with 7 bases lining up with TRBD2. Sequenced sample: naive CD4+ T cells sorted from blood. Subset of the sample: CD45RA+ positively selected. This chain's CDR3 is CASSHQGGIDTQYF. CDR3 DNA sequence: TGCGCCAGCAGCCATCAGGGAGGGATAGATACGCAGTATTTT.